Presented here are 15 T cell receptor beta chains from one specimen sequenced in a study of identifying expanded T cells in peripheral blood. Profiled with immunoSEQ multiplex PCR; TCRdb holds only in-frame clones, not every one. The sample consists of about 100,000 clones, roughly 91% of them appearing once. The sequenced material came from blood. The receptors originated from a person between 18 and 75 years old in good health.

CDR3 DNA sequence: TGTGCCAGCAGTGAAGTCCCGACTGCAAGTGGCTACACCTTC. Translated: CASSEVPTASGYTF. This rearrangement joins TRBV6-5 to TRBJ1-2; D ambiguous. The CDR3 runs 14 residues. The V and J ends lost 5 bases and 7 bases respectively, with 17 bases between them. Germline lookup yields CDR1 MNHEY and CDR2 SVGAGI.

The chain combines TRBV5-1 with TRBJ2-5, with 9 positions matching TRBD2. The germline V gene encodes CDR1 SGHRS and CDR2 YFSETQ. CDR3 length: 16 amino acids. V lost 0 bases, J lost 4 bases, and 7 bases stayed unmatched. The chain's CDR3 is CASSLAGGGGRETQYF. The CDR3 DNA follows: TGCGCCAGCAGCTTGGCCGGCGGGGGGGGAAGAGAGACCCAGTACTTC.

Written as DNA, the CDR3 is TGTGCCAGTAGTTCAGCGGTGGGGAGCAATCAGCCCCAGCATTTT. Its translation: CASSSAVGSNQPQHF. The chain is built from TRBV19 and TRBJ1-5; D ambiguous. There are 15 residues in the CDR3. Trimming cost V 5 bases and J 1 base, with 12 bases left between them. Germline values: CDR1 LNHDA, CDR2 SQIVND (reference sequence).

The CDR3 DNA reads TGTGCCAGCAGCTTGGTTGGGGTGGGTAGTTCACCCCTCCACTTT. Translating it yields CASSLVGVGSSPLHF. The V gene is TRBV5-6, the J gene TRBJ1-6; D is unresolved. Germline CDR1 is SGHDT and CDR2 is YYEEEE. The V end was cut by 0 bases, the J end by 9 bases, with 13 bases between. The CDR3 contains 15 residues.

J is TRBJ1-6 and V is TRBV4-3; possibly TRBD1 for D (5 bases). This CDR3 region has 18 residues. Germline-derived CDR1 and CDR2 are LGHNA and YSLEER. The ends were cut back, 0 bases at V and 3 bases at J, with 15 bases in the middle. CDR3 coding DNA: TGCGCCAGCAGCCAAGATCCCATAGGGCAGGGCTATAATTCACCCCTCCACTTT. Residues: CASSQDPIGQGYNSPLHF.

Here the CDR3 DNA reads TGTGCCAGCACCCCATCCTCGGGAAATCAGCCCCAGCATTTT. Amino acids: CASTPSSGNQPQHF. The chain carries TRBV7-2 and TRBJ1-5; D is unresolved. Trimming cost V 7 bases and J 4 bases, with 14 bases left between them. The germline CDR1 and CDR2 sequences are SGHTA and FQGNSA. This CDR3 comprises 14 residues.

V is TRBV7-2 and J is TRBJ2-1; TRBD2 is a possible D gene (5 bases). The ends were cut back, 7 bases at V and 5 bases at J, with 15 bases in the middle. This CDR3 has 14 amino acids. Germline assignment: CDR1 SGHTA and CDR2 FQGNSA. CDR3 coding DNA: TGTGCCAGCACCCGAGGGTGGGGAGACAATGAGCAGTTCTTC. It is translated as CASTRGWGDNEQFF.

The chain recombines TRBV2 with TRBJ2-5; TRBD2 aligns across 11 bases. Looked up from germline, CDR1 is SNHLY and CDR2 is FYNNEI. Losses at the gene ends were 3 bases for V and 4 bases for J; bases not matched to a gene: 4. The CDR3 length is 15 residues. CDR3 DNA: TGTGCCAGCAGTGATCTACTAGCGGGGGTAGAGACCCAGTACTTC. It yields the protein CASSDLLAGVETQYF. Variable domain in full (rest from reference TRBV2 and TRBJ2-5): EPEVTQTPSHQVTQMGQEVILRCVPISNHLYFYWYRQILGQKVEFLVSFYNNEISEKSEIFDDQFSVERPDGSNFTLKIRSTKLEDSAMYFCASSDLLAGVETQYFGPGTRLLVL.

This clone was observed a few times. Other DNA sequences of this sample code for an identical CDR3. This chain connects TRBV10-3 to TRBJ2-7; TRBD1 is a possible D gene (6 bases). V lost 7 bases and J 7 bases, leaving 17 bases between the germline ends. Looked up from germline, CDR1 is ENHRY and CDR2 is SYGVKD. The CDR3 is made up of 13 amino acids. CDR3 loop: CAITGLQGGEQYF. The DNA of the CDR3 is TGTGCCATCACGGGCCTACAAGGGGGAGAGCAGTACTTC.

This clone was seen a single time. The rearrangement joins TRBV5-1 to TRBJ2-3, with 9 bases that match TRBD2. CDR1 SGHRS and CDR2 YFSETQ come from the germline V gene. There are 15 residues in the CDR3. V shed 0 bases and J 6 bases; nucleotides not matched to a gene: 5. The CDR3 is CASSLAERGADTQYF. The CDR3 nucleotides are TGCGCCAGCAGCTTGGCCGAGCGGGGGGCCGATACGCAGTATTTT.

The genes are TRBV6-5 and TRBJ2-5; no firm D call. The germline V gene has CDR1 MNHEY and CDR2 SVGAGI. Deletions cut 0 bases from V and 4 bases from J, with 3 bases between. The CDR3 is 12 amino acids. The CDR3 sequence is CASSYSRETQYF. The CDR3 nucleotides are TGTGCCAGCAGTTACTCGAGAGAGACCCAGTACTTC.

The CDR3 DNA follows: TGTGCCAGCTCACCTGGAGAAGGGGGATCTCAGCCCCAGCATTTT. Its translation: CASSPGEGGSQPQHF. The rearrangement uses TRBV18 and TRBJ1-5; the D gene is possibly TRBD1 (6 bases). V lost 3 bases and J 6 bases, leaving 15 bases between the germline ends. This CDR3 is built from 15 residues. CDR1 is KGHSH and CDR2 is LQKENI in the germline V gene.

The V gene is TRBV5-4, the J gene TRBJ2-3, with 7 bases aligning to TRBD2. There are 14 residues in the CDR3. The germline gives CDR1 SGHNT, CDR2 YYREEE (reference sequence). With V trimmed by 2 bases and J by 4 bases, 4 bases remained unmatched. The chain's CDR3 is CASSFQGGADTQYF. CDR3 DNA: TGTGCCAGCAGCTTCCAGGGAGGGGCAGATACGCAGTATTTT.

The gene calls are TRBV5-4 and TRBJ1-6; D is undetermined. The CDR3 has 15 residues. V gave up 0 bases and J gave up 9 bases, with 13 bases separating them. In germline, CDR1 is SGHNT, CDR2 YYREEE (reference sequence). CDR3 region: CASSLGQAFGSPLHF. CDR3 nucleotides: TGTGCCAGCAGCTTGGGTCAGGCTTTCGGTTCACCCCTCCACTTT.

The V and J genes are TRBV28 and TRBJ1-6; 10 nucleotides line up with TRBD1. There are 16 residues in the CDR3. Germline V gives CDR1 MDHEN, CDR2 SYDVKM. J was trimmed by 4 bases and V by 6 bases; bases with no gene match: 6. CDR3 amino acids: CASSLTGGGYNSPLHF. In DNA, the CDR3 is TGTGCCAGCAGCTTGACAGGGGGCGGGTATAATTCACCCCTCCACTTT.